This T cell receptor beta chain was identified in a study of vaccination and CD4 T cells after COVID-19. At the level of the study: Comprising six males and four females, the convalescent participants counted two Hispanic individuals among them.

The CDR3 contains 15 residues. Germline CDR1 is SGHRS and CDR2 is YFSETQ. Trimming took 0 bases from V and 1 from J, leaving 10 bases between them. Treatment described: roughly 10-day PBMC culture with coronavirus spike peptide pools or control peptides (ViraFEST assay). Cultured CD4+ T-cell DNA underwent Oncomine TCR Beta short-read sequencing. TCRdb passed the PCR reads through MiXCR, listing each CDR3 protein once. The profile shows about 17,000 distinct CDR3 sequences, around 32% of them singletons. In the case of this clonotype: Antigen: not known.

The receptor comes from a human donor with COVID-19. This chain joins TRBV5-1 and TRBJ1-1; no firm D call. Sample: cultured CD4+ T cells from blood. The CDR3 sequence is CASSLALGPNTEAFF. CDR3 nucleotides: TGCGCCAGCAGCTTGGCCCTGGGTCCGAACACTGAAGCTTTCTTT.